These 7 T cell receptor beta chains share one sample of origin, sequenced in a study of brain T cells in children with intractable seizures. Data came from immunoSEQ multiplex PCR; TCRdb stores just in-frame clones and leaves some out. Here the sample spans hundreds of thousands of clones, over 90% being singletons. Specified time point: blood from clinic visit 5 months post-surgery; TSC patient then seizure free. This specimen was peripheral blood, taken more than 4 months after surgery. The receptors come from a boy under two years old with tuberous sclerosis and intractable seizures.

This chain uses TRBV5-4 with TRBJ2-2; 7 positions match TRBD2. Per the germline V gene, CDR1 is SGHNT and CDR2 is YYREEE (reference sequence). The trim removed 2 bases at V and 0 bases at J, leaving 7 bases unmatched. This CDR3 is 17 amino acids long. The CDR3 here is CASSLPRAGANTGELFF. For the CDR3, the DNA is TGTGCCAGCAGCTTACCCAGGGCGGGGGCGAACACCGGGGAGCTGTTTTTT.

The J gene is TRBJ2-3, the V gene TRBV5-6; TRBD2 matches at 10 bases. Losses at the gene ends were 0 bases for V and 9 bases for J; bases not matched to a gene: 7. The CDR3 spans 15 residues. Looked up from germline, CDR1 is SGHDT and CDR2 is YYEEEE. CDR3 DNA: TGTGCCAGCAGCTTGGTAGCGGGGGGTACTGGGACGCAGTATTTT. Its translation: CASSLVAGGTGTQYF.

The CDR3 sequence is CATSDLSEQDTQYF. CDR3 coding DNA: TGTGCCACCAGTGATTTGTCCGAGCAGGATACGCAGTATTTT. This rearrangement joins TRBV24-1 to TRBJ2-3; the D is unclear. The CDR3 loop spans 14 amino acids. Germline CDR1 KGHDR, CDR2 SFDVKD. V lost 0 bases to trimming and J lost 6 bases, with 9 bases between them.

This sequence joins TRBV7-9 and TRBJ1-3, with D possibly matching TRBD1 (6 bases). Per the germline V gene, CDR1 is SEHNR and CDR2 is FQNEAQ (reference sequence). This CDR3 contains 18 residues. The ends were cut back, 1 base at V and 0 bases at J, with 16 bases in the middle. The CDR3 DNA follows: TGTGCCAGCAGCTTAGAGGGGGGCTGGGGGAGCTCTGGAAACACCATATATTTT. Its protein is CASSLEGGWGSSGNTIYF.

The chain links TRBV12-3 or TRBV12-4 to TRBJ1-4; D remains unclear. Trimming left V 2 bases short and J 6 bases short, with 1 base between. CDR3 length: 11 residues. The CDR3 is CASSLYEKLFF. The CDR3 coding sequence is TGTGCCAGCAGTTTATATGAAAAACTGTTTTTT.

The V gene is TRBV28, the J gene TRBJ1-2, with D tentatively TRBD1 (5 bases). The germline V gene encodes CDR1 MDHEN and CDR2 SYDVKM. The V end was cut by 2 bases, the J end by 6 bases, with 13 bases between. The CDR3 spans 14 residues. The CDR3 coding sequence is TGTGCCAGCAGTTTAGCAGGGTTGTTCGATGGCTACACCTTC. Residues: CASSLAGLFDGYTF.

This chain joins TRBV6-5 and TRBJ2-5; either TRBD1 or TRBD2 may fit D (6 bases each). V gave up 5 bases and J gave up 5 bases, with 12 bases separating them. Germline V gene sequence: CDR1 MNHEY, CDR2 SVGAGI. This CDR3 is 13 amino acids long. DNA of the CDR3: TGTGCCAGCAGTCGGGGGCCGGGGGAGACCCAGTACTTC. Amino acids: CASSRGPGETQYF.